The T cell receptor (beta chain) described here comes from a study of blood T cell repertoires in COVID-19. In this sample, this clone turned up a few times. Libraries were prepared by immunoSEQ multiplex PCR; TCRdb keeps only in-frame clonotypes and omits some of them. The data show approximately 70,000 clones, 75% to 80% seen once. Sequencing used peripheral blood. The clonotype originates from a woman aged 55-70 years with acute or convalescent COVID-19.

CDR3 nucleotide sequence: TGTGCCACCGAGGGGGCCCCATGGAATGAGCAGTTCTTC. It codes for CATEGAPWNEQFF. The chain links TRBV15 to TRBJ2-1, with TRBD1 identical over 7 bases. Germline trimming cut 8 bases from V and 7 bases from J; bases unmatched to any gene: 8. Germline V CDR1 and CDR2: LNHNV, YYDKDF (reference sequence). The CDR3 totals 13 residues.